This T cell receptor beta chain was retrieved from a study of cytomegalovirus exposure and HLA in healthy donors. The overall study: Of 398 genotyped donors, roughly 86% clustered with self-reported Caucasian donors.

Healthy bone marrow donors supplied every sample. CDR1 SGHVS and CDR2 FQNEAQ come from the germline V gene. After removal of 3 bases from V and 2 bases from J, the junction contained 10 bases not matched to a gene. This CDR3 is built from 18 residues. As for this clone: Antigen specificity is unknown.

Overall study results and limits: The authors enumerated around 150 TCR beta chains as linked to cytomegalovirus. The authors reported that TCR beta sequences could predict HLA-A and HLA-B alleles. These predictions were accurate for most subjects in the first cohort.

PCR was performed using 60 Vbeta and 13 Jbeta primers. Produced via immunoSEQ multiplex PCR; TCRdb's table is partial and in-frame only. The sample contains about 200,000 clones, roughly 78% of which appear only once. The sequence was collected from a woman between 25 and 40 years old in good health and CMV-seropositive. The sequencing sample was made of PBMCs. This chain uses TRBV7-8 with TRBJ1-6; 7 nucleotides align to TRBD1. CDR3 region: CASSFLETGRTYNSPLHF. The CDR3, as DNA: TGTGCCAGCAGCTTCCTTGAGACAGGGCGCACCTATAATTCACCCCTCCACTTT.